This T cell receptor beta chain was observed in a study of shared clonotypes between healthy human individuals. Concerning this clone itself: A much larger clone lies one base from this, so it may be a read error.

The CDR3 extends over 11 amino acids. V was trimmed by 4 bases and J by 3 bases, leaving 3 bases between them. Germline CDR1 is MDHEN and CDR2 is SYDVKM. Repertoires were generated with immunoSEQ multiplex PCR, while TCRdb's copy carries only in-frame clones and drops some. This table holds around 2,000,000 clones, roughly 95% found once. The receptor comes from a man younger than 35 in good health. The rearrangement joins TRBV28 to TRBJ1-1; D uncertain. The sequencing sample was made of naive CD4+ T cells sorted from blood. Subset described: CD45RA+ positively selected. This CDR3 reads CASSSYTEAFF. CDR3 nucleotides: TGTGCCAGCAGTTCCTACACTGAAGCTTTCTTT. Drawing the rest from reference TRBV28 and TRBJ1-1, the complete variable domain is DVKVTQSSRYLVKRTGEKVFLECVQDMDHENMFWYRQDPGLGLRLIYFSYDVKMKEKGDIPEGYSVSREKKERFSLILESASTNQTSMYLCASSSYTEAFFGQGTRLTVV.